Each of the 25 T cell receptor beta chains below was sequenced from the same sample in a study of identical twins. Each CDR3 protein gets one entry after TCRdb re-called the 5' RACE reads with MiXCR. The sample lists 1.5 million or so distinct CDR3 sequences; around 33% were seen once. Sequenced sample: cord blood. The origin of the receptors is a newborn girl in good health.

In this sample, this clonotype turned up a few times. This chain connects TRBV5-6 to TRBJ1-1; 11 bases fit TRBD1. The V gene's germline CDR1 is SGHDT and CDR2 YYEEEE. Germline trimming cut 4 bases from V and 5 bases from J; bases unmatched to any gene: 7. The CDR3 is made up of 15 amino acids. CDR3 DNA: TGTGCCAGCAGCGCCTTAGGGACAGGGGGGACTGAAGCTTTCTTT. Translating it yields CASSALGTGGTEAFF. The full variable domain, its missing parts supplied by reference TRBV5-6 and TRBJ1-1, is DAGVTQSPTHLIKTRGQQVTLRCSPKSGHDTVSWYQQALGQGPQFIFQYYEEEERQRGNFPDRFSGHQFPNYSSELNVNALLLGDSALYLCASSALGTGGTEAFFGQGTRLTVV.

In its sample, this clonotype was seen a few times. This rearrangement joins TRBV4-2 to TRBJ2-1; no clear D gene. V dropped 0 bases and J dropped 5 bases, with 14 bases sitting between them. The CDR3 spans 16 residues. Germline V gives CDR1 LGHNA, CDR2 YNFKEQ. CDR3 coding DNA: TGTGCCAGCAGCCAAGAGGGAACCGGGCCAAACAATGAGCAGTTCTTC. It specifies CASSQEGTGPNNEQFF.

The rearrangement joins TRBV10-3 to TRBJ1-1, with no clear D. Trimming removed 6 bases at V and 1 base at J, with 9 bases between. CDR1 and CDR2 from the germline V gene are ENHRY and SYGVKD. The CDR3 covers 13 residues. The CDR3, as DNA: TGTGCCATCAGAGGACTCTCGAACACTGAAGCTTTCTTT. Amino acids: CAIRGLSNTEAFF.

The sample holds a few counts of this clonotype. This chain connects TRBV20-1 to TRBJ2-5; the D gene could be TRBD1 or TRBD2 (6 bases each). Trimming pared 4 bases from V and 5 bases from J, leaving 11 bases between. CDR3 size: 12 residues. CDR1 and CDR2 from the germline V gene are DFQATT and SNEGSKA (reference sequence). DNA for the CDR3: TGCAGTGCTAAGGGGGGAGGTGAGACCCAGTACTTC. This encodes CSAKGGGETQYF.

J is TRBJ2-7 and V is TRBV6-2 or TRBV6-3, with 7 bases matching TRBD1. With V trimmed by 2 bases and J by 3 bases, 10 bases remained unmatched. Germline CDR1 is MNHEY and CDR2 is SVGEGT. The CDR3 is 16 residues long. CDR3 in DNA: TGTGCCAGCAGTTACCCAAACAGGGGCGTGATCTACGAGCAGTACTTC. Encoded protein: CASSYPNRGVIYEQYF.

This clonotype has at least ten counts. This sequence joins TRBV5-1 and TRBJ2-3, with D possibly matching TRBD2 (5 bases). The germline V and J ends were trimmed by 2 bases and 13 bases, with 11 bases remaining between them. Germline values: CDR1 SGHRS, CDR2 YFSETQ. This CDR3 has 11 residues. The CDR3 is CASSFDYLEYF. In nucleotides, the CDR3 is TGCGCCAGCAGCTTCGACTACCTAGAGTATTTT.

This clonotype was detected a few times. CDR3 region: CASLFRVPSGANVLTF. Here the CDR3 DNA reads TGTGCCAGTTTGTTTCGGGTTCCGTCTGGGGCCAACGTCCTGACTTTC. This chain joins TRBV6-1 and TRBJ2-6; no clear D. Trimming pared 9 bases from V and 1 base from J, leaving 16 bases between. The CDR3 totals 16 residues. CDR1 is MNHNS, CDR2 SASEGT, per germline.

This chain uses TRBV14 with TRBJ2-7; maybe TRBD1 (6 bases). This CDR3 is built from 12 residues. The V and J ends lost 9 bases and 1 base respectively, with 10 bases between them. CDR1 is SGHDN, CDR2 FVKESK, per germline. Here the CDR3 DNA reads TGTGCCAGTGGACAGTCTTCCTACGAGCAGTACTTC. This translates into CASGQSSYEQYF.

The chain joins TRBV28 to TRBJ1-2, with D possibly matching TRBD1 (5 bases). Trimming took 3 bases from V and 5 from J, leaving 16 bases between them. This CDR3 is built from 15 residues. In germline, CDR1 is MDHEN, CDR2 SYDVKM. The CDR3 loop is CASSFRAGRAYGYTF. CDR3 in DNA: TGTGCCAGCAGTTTTAGGGCAGGGAGAGCGTATGGCTACACCTTC.

Points on this clonotype: Relative to the germline gene, one junction end is altered; a read error may explain this. The chain recombines TRBV14 with TRBJ2-1, with unresolved D. The CDR3 has 15 amino acids. Looked up from germline, CDR1 is SGHDN and CDR2 is FVKESK. The CDR3 sequence: CASSQGAGSYSEQFF. CDR3 in DNA: TGTGCCAGCAGCCAAGGGGCCGGCTCCTACAGTGAGCAGTTCTTC.

A few counts support this clonotype. The gene calls are TRBV12-3 or TRBV12-4 and TRBJ1-5; possibly TRBD1 for D (5 bases). This CDR3 spans 15 amino acids. V gave up 5 bases and J gave up 2 bases, with 13 bases separating them. CDR3: CASSPYQGRNQPQHF. The CDR3 nucleotides are TGTGCCAGCAGTCCCTACCAGGGCCGCAATCAGCCCCAGCATTTT.

CDR3 bases: TGTGCCAGTAGTGGTAGCGGGCTATATTCCTACAATGAGCAGTTCTTC. It yields the protein CASSGSGLYSYNEQFF. The chain combines TRBV19 with TRBJ2-1; TRBD2 aligns across 7 bases. The germline V gene encodes CDR1 LNHDA and CDR2 SQIVND (reference sequence). J was trimmed by 1 base and V by 5 bases; bases with no gene match: 8. The CDR3 is made up of 16 amino acids.

This clonotype was seen a handful of times. This chain links TRBV7-6 with TRBJ1-5; D is unclear. Germline CDR1 SGHVS, CDR2 FNYEAQ. The V end was cut by 1 base, the J end by 4 bases, with 8 bases between. This CDR3 is 14 amino acids long. In nucleotides, the CDR3 is TGTGCCAGCAGCTTAGGGGAGGTGAATCAGCCCCAGCATTTT. Amino acid sequence: CASSLGEVNQPQHF.

The genes are TRBV13 and TRBJ2-5; perhaps TRBD2 as D (5 bases). V lost 2 bases to trimming and J lost 2 bases, with 9 bases between them. This CDR3 region has 14 residues. CDR1 PRHDT and CDR2 FYEKMQ come from the germline V gene (reference sequence). DNA for the CDR3: TGTGCCAGCAGCTTAATGGGAGTACAAGAGACCCAGTACTTC. Translated: CASSLMGVQETQYF.

V and J are TRBV27 and TRBJ1-6; TRBD1 matches 10 bases. This CDR3 has 15 amino acids. Germline V gene data show CDR1 as MNHEY and CDR2 as SMNVEV (reference sequence). With 5 bases clipped from V and 10 bases from J, the junction kept 8 bases outside the gene matches. The chain's CDR3 is CASSPTGGAGSPLHF. CDR3 nucleotides: TGTGCCAGCAGTCCGACAGGGGGCGCAGGATCACCCCTCCACTTT.

This clonotype was seen a handful of times. The chain links TRBV7-2 to TRBJ2-3; TRBD2 matches at 13 bases. Trimming removed 5 bases from V and 5 bases from J; junction bases left unmatched: 10. This CDR3 is built from 17 residues. Germline lookup yields CDR1 SGHTA and CDR2 FQGNSA. DNA for the CDR3: TGTGCCAGCAGCCCGCACCCACTAGCGGGAGGGATAGATACGCAGTATTTT. Encoded protein: CASSPHPLAGGIDTQYF.

This clonotype was observed a handful of times. The chain uses TRBV20-1 and TRBJ2-3; 7 bases agree with TRBD2. The V and J ends lost 3 bases and 4 bases, in that order; junction bases with no gene match: 7. The germline V gene encodes CDR1 DFQATT and CDR2 SNEGSKA (reference sequence). The CDR3 runs 14 residues. The CDR3, as DNA: TGCAGTGCTAGGGGTTGGACTAGGTCAGATACGCAGTATTTT. As protein: CSARGWTRSDTQYF.

The table lists this clonotype with many counts. This chain connects TRBV29-1 to TRBJ2-3, with 8 positions matching TRBD1. Looked up from germline, CDR1 is SQVTM and CDR2 is ANQGSEA. This CDR3 comprises 15 residues. Germline trimming cut 6 bases from V and 2 bases from J; bases unmatched to any gene: 10. CDR3 loop: CSVRTGSRPTDTQYF. The CDR3 DNA follows: TGCAGCGTCCGGACAGGGTCGAGACCCACAGATACGCAGTATTTT.

The V and J genes are TRBV20-1 and TRBJ1-1; 7 nucleotides agree with TRBD1. CDR1 is DFQATT and CDR2 is SNEGSKA in the germline V gene (reference sequence). V trimming: 5 bases; J trimming: 3 bases; junction bases outside the gene matches: 6. The CDR3 is 13 residues long. For the CDR3, the DNA is TGCAGTGCTCCCTCCAGGGGGTACACTGAAGCTTTCTTT. As protein: CSAPSRGYTEAFF.

This clonotype was seen at least ten times. The V call is TRBV12-3 or TRBV12-4, the J call TRBJ1-2; D may be TRBD1 (6 bases). Trimming removed 0 bases from V and 6 bases from J, with 8 bases in between. The CDR3 runs 13 residues. As DNA, the CDR3 is TGTGCCAGCAGTTTAGCCAGGGGTCATGGCTACACCTTC. This codes for CASSLARGHGYTF.

Many counts were recorded for this clonotype. The V gene is TRBV3-1, the J gene TRBJ2-1, with D possibly matching TRBD1 (5 bases). The CDR3 loop spans 11 amino acids. Germline V gives CDR1 LGHDT, CDR2 YNNKEL (reference sequence). The ends were cut back, 2 bases at V and 9 bases at J, with 5 bases in the middle. CDR3 loop: CASSQRGEQFF. CDR3 bases: TGTGCCAGCAGCCAAAGGGGTGAGCAGTTCTTC.

V and J are TRBV21-1 and TRBJ1-4. TRBV21-1 is a listed pseudogene. The CDR3 spans 14 residues. The CDR3 nucleotides are TGTGCCAGCAGCGACACAGTGAGAGTTGAAAAACTGTTTTTT. Amino acid sequence: CASSDTVRVEKLFF.

The chain combines TRBV6-1 with TRBJ2-5; tentatively, D is TRBD1 (6 bases). Germline CDR1 reads MNHNS; CDR2 reads SASEGT. This CDR3 is built from 13 residues. The V gene lost 9 bases and the J gene lost 5 bases, with 16 bases spanning the gap. In DNA, the CDR3 is TGTGCCAGTGAAGGACAGTCAGGGGAGACCCAGTACTTC. It encodes CASEGQSGETQYF.

This sequence joins TRBV5-1 and TRBJ2-7, with 12 bases lining up with TRBD2. The ends lost 0 bases at V and 3 bases at J; junction bases unmatched: 4. Germline CDR1 SGHRS, CDR2 YFSETQ. This CDR3 has 16 amino acids. The CDR3 nucleotides read TGCGCCAGCAGCTTGGCTAGCGGGAGGGCCAACTACGAGCAGTACTTC. Its translation: CASSLASGRANYEQYF.

The V gene is TRBV4-1, the J gene TRBJ2-1, with 10 bases identical to TRBD2. J gave up 0 bases and V 0 bases, and 8 bases lay outside the gene matches. The CDR3 runs 19 residues. Germline-derived CDR1 and CDR2 are MGHRA and YSYEKL. In DNA form, the CDR3 reads TGCGCCAGCAGCCAAGATTCGGCTAGCGGGGGTGGCTCCTACAATGAGCAGTTCTTC. It encodes CASSQDSASGGGSYNEQFF.